The rows below give T cell receptor beta chains drawn from one sample of a study of radiotherapy plus CTLA-4 blockade in lung cancer. Assay: immunoSEQ multiplex PCR; the TCRdb copy retains only in-frame clones and omits some. The sample has 70,000 to 90,000 clones, 84% seen once. The sequencing here drew on peripheral blood, taken from a patient treated with radiotherapy plus ipilimumab. All receptors derive from a human donor with non-small cell lung cancer who had stable disease on radiotherapy plus ipilimumab. Both conserved end residues are part of each CDR3. Each record gives: D gene, J gene, clone size, CDR3 length, V gene, CDR3 DNA, CDR3 protein. The D gene is left open where the match is weak. Clone sizes are given selectively: once, few, many, or a class where the clone is expanded.

D gene: TRBD2; J gene: TRBJ2-7; clone size: -; CDR3 length: 15; V gene: TRBV6-5; CDR3 DNA: TGTGCCAGCAGTCCACCGGGGGGTAAAACCTACGAGCAGTACTTC; CDR3 protein: CASSPPGGKTYEQYF
D gene: -; J gene: TRBJ1-2; clone size: -; CDR3 length: 13; V gene: TRBV7-3; CDR3 DNA: TGTGCCAGCAGCTTATTGACTGGCTATGGCTACACCTTC; CDR3 protein: CASSLLTGYGYTF
D gene: TRBD2; J gene: TRBJ2-2; clone size: few; CDR3 length: 14; V gene: TRBV6-1; CDR3 DNA: TGTGCCAGCATTGGGACTACCTACACCGGGGAGCTGTTTTTT; CDR3 protein: CASIGTTYTGELFF
D gene: -; J gene: TRBJ1-1; clone size: -; CDR3 length: 14; V gene: TRBV7-9; CDR3 DNA: TGTGCCAGCAGCTTTGGCAGAATGAACACTGAAGCTTTCTTT; CDR3 protein: CASSFGRMNTEAFF
D gene: -; J gene: TRBJ1-5; clone size: -; CDR3 length: 15; V gene: TRBV6-5; CDR3 DNA: TGTGCCAGCAGTTACTCAGGAGGGGGCAATCAGCCCCAGCATTTT; CDR3 protein: CASSYSGGGNQPQHF
D gene: TRBD2; J gene: TRBJ2-1; clone size: -; CDR3 length: 14; V gene: TRBV9; CDR3 DNA: TGTGCCAGCAGCGGTAGCGGGAGGGCCCATGAGCAGTTCTTC; CDR3 protein: CASSGSGRAHEQFF
D gene: -; J gene: TRBJ1-2; clone size: -; CDR3 length: 14; V gene: TRBV6-5; CDR3 DNA: TGTGCCAGCTCCACCTGGGACGCCCGACATGGCTACACCTTC; CDR3 protein: CASSTWDARHGYTF
D gene: -; J gene: TRBJ2-2; clone size: -; CDR3 length: 15; V gene: TRBV27; CDR3 DNA: TGTGCCAGCAGTACCGGGACGGGCAACACCGGGGAGCTGTTTTTT; CDR3 protein: CASSTGTGNTGELFF
D gene: TRBD1; J gene: TRBJ2-7; clone size: -; CDR3 length: 14; V gene: TRBV4-1; CDR3 DNA: TGCGCCAGCAGCCGGACAGGGGCAAGCTACGAGCAGTACTTC; CDR3 protein: CASSRTGASYEQYF
D gene: -; J gene: TRBJ1-1; clone size: -; CDR3 length: 14; V gene: TRBV29-1; CDR3 DNA: TGCAGCGGACGCCAGTCAATTACGAACACTGAAGCTTTCTTT; CDR3 protein: CSGRQSITNTEAFF
D gene: -; J gene: TRBJ2-3; clone size: -; CDR3 length: 13; V gene: TRBV9; CDR3 DNA: TGTGCCAGCAGCTCCCCGGAGCGAGATACGCAGTATTTT; CDR3 protein: CASSSPERDTQYF
D gene: TRBD2; J gene: TRBJ2-1; clone size: -; CDR3 length: 13; V gene: TRBV6-5; CDR3 DNA: TGTGCCAGCGGCCGGCGGGGGAACAATGAGCAGTTCTTC; CDR3 protein: CASGRRGNNEQFF
D gene: -; J gene: TRBJ2-1; clone size: once; CDR3 length: 15; V gene: TRBV5-5; CDR3 DNA: TGTGCCAGCAGCTCAGGGACGCAAGCCTACAATGAGCAGTTCTTC; CDR3 protein: CASSSGTQAYNEQFF
D gene: -; J gene: TRBJ1-2; clone size: -; CDR3 length: 12; V gene: TRBV30; CDR3 DNA: TGTGCCTGGACTGGGGCGAGCTATGGCTACACCTTC; CDR3 protein: CAWTGASYGYTF
D gene: TRBD1; J gene: TRBJ1-2; clone size: -; CDR3 length: 14; V gene: TRBV7-3; CDR3 DNA: TGTGCCAGCAGCTCGGGGGGACAGGGCTATGGCTACACCTTC; CDR3 protein: CASSSGGQGYGYTF
D gene: TRBD1; J gene: TRBJ2-5; clone size: -; CDR3 length: 14; V gene: TRBV11-1; CDR3 DNA: TGTGCCAGCAGCTTAGGAGGACAGGAAGAGACCCAGTACTTC; CDR3 protein: CASSLGGQEETQYF
D gene: -; J gene: TRBJ2-5; clone size: -; CDR3 length: 15; V gene: TRBV30; CDR3 DNA: TGTGCCTGGAGTCTCAGGGGCCCCAGCCGAGAGACCCAGTACTTC; CDR3 protein: CAWSLRGPSRETQYF
D gene: -; J gene: TRBJ2-5; clone size: -; CDR3 length: 14; V gene: TRBV5-1; CDR3 DNA: TGCGCCAGCAGCTTACAGGGTGCCCAAGAGACCCAGTACTTC; CDR3 protein: CASSLQGAQETQYF
D gene: TRBD2; J gene: TRBJ2-1; clone size: -; CDR3 length: 16; V gene: TRBV18; CDR3 DNA: TGTGCCAGCTCTTCTAGCGGGGGGAGCTCCTACAATGAGCAGTTCTTC; CDR3 protein: CASSSSGGSSYNEQFF
D gene: TRBD1; J gene: TRBJ1-2; clone size: -; CDR3 length: 17; V gene: TRBV7-8; CDR3 DNA: TGTGCCAGCAGCTTAGGCCTCACAGGGGGCGTCTTAGCTGGCTACACCTTC; CDR3 protein: CASSLGLTGGVLAGYTF
D gene: -; J gene: TRBJ2-7; clone size: once; CDR3 length: 14; V gene: TRBV6-5; CDR3 DNA: TGTGCCAGCAGCAAAGGGCTCCTAAGCTACGAGCAGTACTTC; CDR3 protein: CASSKGLLSYEQYF
D gene: -; J gene: TRBJ1-4; clone size: -; CDR3 length: 12; V gene: TRBV19; CDR3 DNA: TGTGCCAGTACCGACCTTTTTGAAAAACTGTTTTTT; CDR3 protein: CASTDLFEKLFF
D gene: -; J gene: TRBJ1-1; clone size: -; CDR3 length: 14; V gene: TRBV6-6; CDR3 DNA: TGTGCCAGCAGTTACTCGACGTTGAACACTGAAGCTTTCTTT; CDR3 protein: CASSYSTLNTEAFF
D gene: -; J gene: TRBJ2-4; clone size: -; CDR3 length: 16; V gene: TRBV7-2; CDR3 DNA: TGTGCCAGCAGCTTAAGTCCGTTCCTAGCCAAAAACATTCAGTACTTC; CDR3 protein: CASSLSPFLAKNIQYF
D gene: -; J gene: TRBJ2-7; clone size: -; CDR3 length: 13; V gene: TRBV10-1; CDR3 DNA: TGCGCCAGCAGTGAGTCAGGGGTCTACGAGCAGTACTTC; CDR3 protein: CASSESGVYEQYF
D gene: -; J gene: TRBJ1-2; clone size: -; CDR3 length: 13; V gene: TRBV6-5; CDR3 DNA: TGTGCCAGCAGTGCGGGAGCTAACTATGGCTACACCTTC; CDR3 protein: CASSAGANYGYTF
D gene: -; J gene: TRBJ2-1; clone size: -; CDR3 length: 13; V gene: TRBV30; CDR3 DNA: TGTGCCTGGAGTGTCCAACAGGGATATGGGCAGTTCTTC; CDR3 protein: CAWSVQQGYGQFF
D gene: -; J gene: TRBJ2-4; clone size: -; CDR3 length: 18; V gene: TRBV28; CDR3 DNA: TGTGCCAGCAGTTTAAAAGGTCAAGTGGGGGGAACCAAAAACATTCAGTACTTC; CDR3 protein: CASSLKGQVGGTKNIQYF
D gene: TRBD2; J gene: TRBJ2-1; clone size: once; CDR3 length: 17; V gene: TRBV9; CDR3 DNA: TGTGCCAGCAGCGTGAGCGGGAGTTACGGAAGGGACAATGAGCAGTTCTTC; CDR3 protein: CASSVSGSYGRDNEQFF
D gene: -; J gene: TRBJ2-5; clone size: -; CDR3 length: 17; V gene: TRBV25-1; CDR3 DNA: TGTGCCAGCAGTGACCAACACACCCGGACTTACCAAGAGACCCAGTACTTC; CDR3 protein: CASSDQHTRTYQETQYF
D gene: -; J gene: TRBJ1-1; clone size: -; CDR3 length: 13; V gene: TRBV7-3; CDR3 DNA: TGTGCCAGCGCGGTCTCGGGGGACACTGAAGCTTTCTTT; CDR3 protein: CASAVSGDTEAFF
D gene: TRBD1; J gene: TRBJ1-1; clone size: once; CDR3 length: 13; V gene: TRBV6-5; CDR3 DNA: TGTGCCAGCGTCCCGACAGGGGACACTGAAGCTTTCTTT; CDR3 protein: CASVPTGDTEAFF
D gene: -; J gene: TRBJ2-7; clone size: -; CDR3 length: 12; V gene: TRBV29-1; CDR3 DNA: TGCAGCCACCCGGGGACAACCTACGAGCAGTACTTC; CDR3 protein: CSHPGTTYEQYF
D gene: -; J gene: TRBJ1-2; clone size: -; CDR3 length: 13; V gene: TRBV7-9; CDR3 DNA: TGTGCCAGCAGCTCTGCGGGGGTTTATGGCTACACCTTC; CDR3 protein: CASSSAGVYGYTF
D gene: -; J gene: TRBJ1-5; clone size: -; CDR3 length: 14; V gene: TRBV4-1; CDR3 DNA: TGCGCCAGCAGCCAAGGGCGAAGCAATCAGCCCCAGCATTTT; CDR3 protein: CASSQGRSNQPQHF
D gene: -; J gene: TRBJ2-2; clone size: -; CDR3 length: 11; V gene: TRBV6-1; CDR3 DNA: TGTGCCGTTTCTGGGACCGGGGAGCTGTTTTTT; CDR3 protein: CAVSGTGELFF
D gene: -; J gene: TRBJ1-3; clone size: -; CDR3 length: 16; V gene: TRBV7-2; CDR3 DNA: TGTGCCAGCAGCCATCCGCCCGGGGGCTCTGGAAACACCATATATTTT; CDR3 protein: CASSHPPGGSGNTIYF
D gene: -; J gene: TRBJ2-3; clone size: -; CDR3 length: 17; V gene: TRBV9; CDR3 DNA: TGTGCCAGCAGCGTAGGCGGTGGGAGCTACTACACAGATACGCAGTATTTT; CDR3 protein: CASSVGGGSYYTDTQYF
D gene: TRBD1; J gene: TRBJ2-7; clone size: -; CDR3 length: 15; V gene: TRBV5-5; CDR3 DNA: TGTGCCAGCAGCTTGGACAGGGGGGCTTCCTACGAGCAGTACTTC; CDR3 protein: CASSLDRGASYEQYF
D gene: -; J gene: TRBJ1-1; clone size: once; CDR3 length: 14; V gene: TRBV2; CDR3 DNA: TGTGCCAGCAGTGAAGGGTCCCCGGGGACAGAAGCTTTCTTT; CDR3 protein: CASSEGSPGTEAFF
D gene: -; J gene: TRBJ2-7; clone size: -; CDR3 length: 14; V gene: TRBV9; CDR3 DNA: TGTGCCAGCAGCGTGGGTAGCCAGCGCTACGAGCAGTACTTC; CDR3 protein: CASSVGSQRYEQYF
D gene: TRBD1; J gene: TRBJ1-1; clone size: -; CDR3 length: 16; V gene: TRBV14; CDR3 DNA: TGTGCCAGCAGCTCCTTCGGGACAGGGAGGGTCACTGAAGCTTTCTTT; CDR3 protein: CASSSFGTGRVTEAFF
D gene: -; J gene: TRBJ2-7; clone size: -; CDR3 length: 20; V gene: TRBV21-1; CDR3 DNA: TGTGCCAGCAGCAAAAGGGGGGGCTCCAGGCAGCTAGCGGGAACATACGAGCAGTACTTC; CDR3 protein: CASSKRGGSRQLAGTYEQYF
D gene: TRBD2; J gene: TRBJ2-5; clone size: once; CDR3 length: 15; V gene: TRBV7-3; CDR3 DNA: TGTGCCAGCAGCTTAACCCCTAGCGGGGGGGAGACCCAGTACTTC; CDR3 protein: CASSLTPSGGETQYF
D gene: -; J gene: TRBJ2-6; clone size: -; CDR3 length: 15; V gene: TRBV15; CDR3 DNA: TGTGCCACCAGCAGATCAGGGGTAGGGGCCAACGTCCTGACTTTC; CDR3 protein: CATSRSGVGANVLTF
D gene: -; J gene: TRBJ1-1; clone size: few; CDR3 length: 15; V gene: TRBV11-2; CDR3 DNA: TGTGCCAGCAGCCGCCGGGGGGGCTCACAGACCGAAGCTTTCTTT; CDR3 protein: CASSRRGGSQTEAFF
D gene: -; J gene: TRBJ1-6; clone size: -; CDR3 length: 15; V gene: TRBV30; CDR3 DNA: TGTGCCTGGAGTGTTTCCTTGGGGTGGAATTCACCCCTCCACTTT; CDR3 protein: CAWSVSLGWNSPLHF
D gene: -; J gene: TRBJ2-3; clone size: -; CDR3 length: 15; V gene: TRBV11-3; CDR3 DNA: TGTGCCAGCAGCTTAGGGGCAGGGAGGACAGATACGCAGTATTTT; CDR3 protein: CASSLGAGRTDTQYF
D gene: TRBD2; J gene: TRBJ2-4; clone size: -; CDR3 length: 20; V gene: TRBV10-2; CDR3 DNA: TGCGCCAGCAGTGACCCCGCGGTAGCGGGAGGGCCGGTGGCCAAAAACATTCAGTACTTC; CDR3 protein: CASSDPAVAGGPVAKNIQYF
D gene: -; J gene: TRBJ1-3; clone size: -; CDR3 length: 14; V gene: TRBV6-1; CDR3 DNA: TGTGCCAGCACCCCCGTGGGGGAAGGAAACACCATATATTTT; CDR3 protein: CASTPVGEGNTIYF